The rows below give T cell receptor beta chains drawn from one sample of a study of beta chain features in type 1 diabetes. Clones were sequenced by immunoSEQ multiplex PCR, and TCRdb holds only the in-frame ones, with some missing. The sample yields roughly 140,000 clones, about 8.1% seen once. Sequenced input: central memory CD4+ T cells from blood. These TCRs come from a man between 18 and 29 years old in good health. CDR3s include the opening cysteine and the closing phenylalanine or tryptophan. D genes are given only for firm matches. Some rows have no size entry. The others give once, few or many, or a class for an expanded clone.

-	TRBJ1-4	-	TRBV30	TGTGCCTGCACTACGGATCCTAATGAAAAACTGTTTTTT	CACTTDPNEKLFF
few	TRBJ1-4	TRBD1	TRBV10-3	TGTGCCATCAGTGAGCACCCGGGACAGGGAGGTGAAAAACTGTTTTTT	CAISEHPGQGGEKLFF
-	TRBJ2-3	-	TRBV7-9	TGTGCCAGCAGCTTGGGGGGGGCTTTCACAGATACGCAGTATTTT	CASSLGGAFTDTQYF
few	TRBJ2-1	TRBD2	TRBV11-1	TGTGCCAGCAGCTTAACGGCGGGAGTGTACGGTGAGCAGTTCTTC	CASSLTAGVYGEQFF
-	TRBJ1-1	-	TRBV5-4	TGTGCCAGCTCCTTTTCGTCGGGGAACACTGAAGCTTTCTTT	CASSFSSGNTEAFF
many	TRBJ1-5	TRBD1	TRBV10-3	TGTGCCATCAGTGAGTCTAGCAGGGGGAGGCATCAGCCCCAGCATTTT	CAISESSRGRHQPQHF
-	TRBJ1-1	-	TRBV18	TGTGCCAGCTCACCCTACGGCAGGGAGGCGGCCACTGAAGCTTTCTTT	CASSPYGREAATEAFF
-	TRBJ2-4	-	TRBV19	TGTGCCAGCGAGCGTGGAGGAGCCAAAAACATTCAGTACTTC	CASERGGAKNIQYF
-	TRBJ2-7	-	TRBV28	TGTGCCAGCAGTTCTCCAGGCAGCACCTTCGGGGGCGAGCAGTACTTC	CASSSPGSTFGGEQYF
-	TRBJ2-1	-	TRBV6-5	TGTGCCAGCAGAAGGCAGGGTGTCCTGAATGAGCAGTTCTTC	CASRRQGVLNEQFF
-	TRBJ1-1	-	TRBV14	TGTGCCAGCAGCCAAGAAGGAGGCAGACCAAACACTGAAGCTTTCTTT	CASSQEGGRPNTEAFF
few	TRBJ2-1	TRBD2	TRBV5-4	TGTGCCAGCAGCTCCAGACTAGCGGGGACCGAGCAGTTCTTC	CASSSRLAGTEQFF
few	TRBJ2-2	-	TRBV7-2	TGTGCCAGCAGCTTAGGGGTGGGGGGCACCGGGGAGCTGTTTTTT	CASSLGVGGTGELFF
-	TRBJ1-1	TRBD1	TRBV5-7	TGTGCCAGCAGGGGGGACAGGCAGAACACTGAAGCTTTCTTT	CASRGDRQNTEAFF
few	TRBJ2-7	TRBD1	TRBV5-1	TGCGCCAGCAGCCCGCAGGGGGCCTCCTACGAGCAGTACTTC	CASSPQGASYEQYF
-	TRBJ1-1	-	TRBV6-6	TGTGCCAGCAGTTACGAAAAAGAACTTGAAGCTTTCTTT	CASSYEKELEAFF
-	TRBJ2-5	TRBD1	TRBV6-6	TGTGCCAGCAGCCAGACAGGGGCAGAGACCCAGTACTTC	CASSQTGAETQYF
-	TRBJ1-2	TRBD1	TRBV10-3	TGTGCCATCAGTACACAGGGGGACTATGGCTACACCTTC	CAISTQGDYGYTF
few	TRBJ2-5	-	TRBV10-3	TGTGCCATCAGCGGGACGGGGGAAGAGACCCAGTACTTC	CAISGTGEETQYF
-	TRBJ1-5	-	TRBV4-3	TGCGCCAGCAGCCAAGGGGGGCAGGGCAATCAGCCCCAGCATTTT	CASSQGGQGNQPQHF
few	TRBJ2-5	TRBD2	TRBV13	TGTGCCAGCAGCACGACTAGCGGGAGGGCTCGGGAACAAGAGACCCAGTACTTC	CASSTTSGRAREQETQYF
few	TRBJ1-1	-	TRBV9	TGTGCCAGCAGACGAGATGGGAACACTGAAGCTTTCTTT	CASRRDGNTEAFF
few	TRBJ2-3	-	TRBV7-8	TGTGCCAGCAGCTTAGCCGGGGGATTCACAGATACGCAGTATTTT	CASSLAGGFTDTQYF
few	TRBJ2-5	-	TRBV4-3	TGCGCCAGCAGCCAAGTTCCGGGAGAGACCCAGTACTTC	CASSQVPGETQYF
-	TRBJ1-2	-	TRBV7-6	TGTGCCAGCAGCCATGCTGGCGGCTATGGCTACACCTTC	CASSHAGGYGYTF
few	TRBJ1-5	TRBD1	TRBV29-1	TGCAGCGCCAGGACGGGACAGGGGAATCAGCCCCAGCATTTT	CSARTGQGNQPQHF
-	TRBJ2-3	-	TRBV5-6	TGTGCCAGCAGCTTGGGCGGTGGAAGCACAGATACGCAGTATTTT	CASSLGGGSTDTQYF
many	TRBJ2-1	TRBD1	TRBV29-1	TGCAGCGTCAAACCTGACAGGGCATCTTTGTACAATGAGCAGTTCTTC	CSVKPDRASLYNEQFF
few	TRBJ2-1	-	TRBV15	TGTGCCACCAGCAGAGGTCCATTCCGGGATTTCTCCTACAATGAGCAGTTCTTC	CATSRGPFRDFSYNEQFF
few	TRBJ2-7	TRBD2	TRBV28	TGTGCCAGCAGTTTAGCGGGAGGCCCCTACGAGCAGTACTTC	CASSLAGGPYEQYF
-	TRBJ2-3	-	TRBV5-1	TGCGCCAGCAGTTCAACCTACACAGATACGCAGTATTTT	CASSSTYTDTQYF
few	TRBJ1-2	-	TRBV30	TGTGCCTGGAGTGTACGAGGGTCGGGGGGCTACACCTTC	CAWSVRGSGGYTF
-	TRBJ2-1	TRBD1	TRBV6-1	TGTGCAGTTAGGGACAGGGGGTACAATGAGCAGTTCTTC	CAVRDRGYNEQFF
-	TRBJ2-2	-	TRBV11-2	TGTGCCAGCAGGGACGCGGGAAGGGAGGCCGGGGAGCTGTTTTTT	CASRDAGREAGELFF
-	TRBJ1-1	-	TRBV11-1	TGTGCCAGCAGAAGAGAGACAGCTTTGAACACTGAAGCTTTCTTT	CASRRETALNTEAFF
many	TRBJ2-5	-	TRBV21-1	TGTGCCAGCAGCACGGGAGGGACAGAACAAGAGACCCAGTACTTC	CASSTGGTEQETQYF
few	TRBJ2-3	-	TRBV29-1	TGCAGCGTTGATGGAAAACTGCAGGCAAGCACAGATACGCAGTATTTT	CSVDGKLQASTDTQYF
-	TRBJ2-7	TRBD1	TRBV5-1	TGCGCCAGCTCCGGACAGGGCCCCCACGAGCAGTACTTC	CASSGQGPHEQYF
few	TRBJ2-7	-	TRBV7-2	TGTGCCAGCAGCGTAGTCTCTGGTGAGCGGGAGCAGTACTTC	CASSVVSGEREQYF
few	TRBJ2-3	TRBD2	TRBV9	TGTGCCAGCAGCGTAGGTATCGGGGGGGCAAGCACAGATACGCAGTATTTT	CASSVGIGGASTDTQYF
-	TRBJ2-2	-	TRBV5-4	TGTGCCAGCAGCTTTAGCAGGGGTCCCGGGGAGCTGTTTTTT	CASSFSRGPGELFF
few	TRBJ2-5	-	TRBV19	TGTGCCAGTAGTTCTGGCGGATCCCAAGAGACCCAGTACTTC	CASSSGGSQETQYF
many	TRBJ2-1	TRBD2	TRBV18	TGTGCCAGCTCACCATTCGATCCGGGAGGGCCCTCCTACAATGAGCAGTTCTTC	CASSPFDPGGPSYNEQFF
few	TRBJ1-2	-	TRBV5-1	TGCGCCAGCAGCTGGACGGGGGGAAGGGCTAACTATGGCTACACCTTC	CASSWTGGRANYGYTF
few	TRBJ2-1	TRBD2	TRBV7-2	TGTGCCAGCAGAATGAGCGGGAACTCCTACAATGAGCAGTTCTTC	CASRMSGNSYNEQFF
-	TRBJ1-4	-	TRBV13	TGTGCCAGCTCTCTTCGACGGGGGGCCGCCAATAATGAAAAACTGTTTTTT	CASSLRRGAANNEKLFF
few	TRBJ1-1	TRBD1	TRBV18	TGTGCCAGCTCACCCCAGTTGGGACAGGGGATTGAAGCTTTCTTT	CASSPQLGQGIEAFF
many	TRBJ1-3	TRBD1	TRBV30	TGTGCCTGGAGTCGGGACAGGGTAAACCAGAACACCATATATTTT	CAWSRDRVNQNTIYF
few	TRBJ2-1	TRBD1	TRBV5-5	TGTGCCAGCAGACTCAGGGGGCCTGAGCAGTTCTTC	CASRLRGPEQFF
-	TRBJ1-1	-	TRBV13	TGTGCCAGCAGCTTAGCGGGACATTCGACTTGGAACACTGAAGCTTTCTTT	CASSLAGHSTWNTEAFF
-	TRBJ2-4	TRBD2	TRBV14	TGTGCCAGCAGCCAAGACGTAAGACGGGGGGGCTTTGACATTCAGTACTTC	CASSQDVRRGGFDIQYF
-	TRBJ1-6	TRBD1	TRBV2	TGTGCCAGCAGTGAAGGTTCTACAGGGGCTAATTCACCCCTCCACTTT	CASSEGSTGANSPLHF
few	TRBJ2-1	-	TRBV28	TGTGCCAGCAGTTCCCCCGGGCAGGGCCCTGAGCAGTTCTTC	CASSSPGQGPEQFF
-	TRBJ1-2	-	TRBV30	TGTGCCTGGAGTGTAGGGGTAGGGGGGGGCTATGGCTACACCTTC	CAWSVGVGGGYGYTF
few	TRBJ1-1	-	TRBV18	TGTGCCAGCTCACCACTTGCAGAGAACACTGAAGCTTTCTTT	CASSPLAENTEAFF
-	TRBJ1-4	-	TRBV5-1	TGCGCCAGCAGCCCCGACAGTTATAATGAAAAACTGTTTTTT	CASSPDSYNEKLFF
-	TRBJ1-2	-	TRBV6-6	TGTGCCAGCAGTGCGGTACAGGGTGCGGGTGGCTACACCTTC	CASSAVQGAGGYTF
few	TRBJ2-5	TRBD1	TRBV6-1	TGTGCCAGCAGAACCGACAGGGGGCAAGAGACCCAGTACTTC	CASRTDRGQETQYF